Below, 8 T cell receptor beta chains from the same sample are listed, as sequenced in a study of beta chain features in type 1 diabetes. TCRB transcripts that were expressed got sequenced, as all of the isolated RNA had been reverse transcribed. TCRdb's copy holds only in-frame clones and misses some; the assay was immunoSEQ multiplex PCR. This table holds roughly 290,000 clones, 15% found once. Study-wide findings and caveats: Among all four CD4+ subsets, Type 1 diabetes patients had TCRB CDR3s that were moderately but significantly shorter.

Their antigen targets remain unknown. Sample: naive CD4+ T cells from blood. All receptors derive from a man between 18 and 35 years old with type 1 diabetes.

Here the CDR3 DNA reads TGCGCCAGCAGCTTGGGGTCCGGCGGTTACAATGAGCAGTTCTTC. Its protein is CASSLGSGGYNEQFF. The gene calls are TRBV5-1 and TRBJ2-1; no firm D call. Trimming removed 0 bases at V and 4 bases at J, with 11 bases between. The CDR3 length is 15 residues. Germline lookup yields CDR1 SGHRS and CDR2 YFSETQ. The full variable domain, completed using reference TRBV5-1 and TRBJ2-1, is KAGVTQTPRYLIKTRGQQVTLSCSPISGHRSVSWYQQTPGQGLQFLFEYFSETQRNKGNFPGRFSGRQFSNSRSEMNVSTLELGDSALYLCASSLGSGGYNEQFFGPGTRLTVL.

In this sample, this clone turned up a few times. The chain is built from TRBV28 and TRBJ2-1; 7 positions agree with TRBD2. The CDR3 consists of 16 residues. V shed 3 bases and J 5 bases; nucleotides not matched to a gene: 10. CDR1 is MDHEN, CDR2 SYDVKM, per germline. The CDR3 DNA is TGTGCCAGCAGTTTGCTCCCGGGACTACCGAACAATGAGCAGTTCTTC. Translated: CASSLLPGLPNNEQFF.

The chain employs TRBV6-6 and TRBJ2-7; 9 bases align to TRBD1. Germline V gene sequence: CDR1 MNHNY, CDR2 SVGAGI (reference sequence). The CDR3 consists of 15 residues. V was clipped by 5 bases and J by 2 bases; unmatched bases: 7. The CDR3 bases are TGTGCCAGCAGTGACCTGGGACAGGGACCCTACGAGCAGTACTTC. This codes for CASSDLGQGPYEQYF.

This clone has more than one count but fewer than ten. The rearrangement links TRBV29-1 to TRBJ2-1; possibly TRBD2 for D (7 bases). The CDR3 is made up of 16 amino acids. Germline loops: CDR1 SQVTM, CDR2 ANQGSEA. Trimming stripped 1 base from V and 1 base from J, with 14 bases between. CDR3 bases: TGCAGCGTTGAAGTGGGGGGGGCGGGGTCCTACAATGAGCAGTTCTTC. This gives the protein CSVEVGGAGSYNEQFF.

This chain connects TRBV6-1 to TRBJ1-1; maybe TRBD1 (6 bases). The CDR3 is made up of 15 amino acids. Deletions cut 4 bases from V and 6 bases from J, with 18 bases between. Looked up from germline, CDR1 is MNHNS and CDR2 is SASEGT. The CDR3 spells CASSGPRGAGPEAFF. The CDR3 DNA follows: TGTGCCAGCAGTGGCCCCAGGGGCGCCGGGCCTGAAGCTTTCTTT.

The V call is TRBV2, the J call TRBJ2-7; TRBD2 matches 8 bases. The CDR3 extends over 14 amino acids. The V segment lost 8 bases and the J segment 4 bases; nucleotides outside the gene matches: 10. Germline V gene sequence: CDR1 SNHLY, CDR2 FYNNEI. CDR3 sequence reads: CASGQREFAYEQYF. CDR3 DNA sequence: TGTGCCAGCGGCCAGCGGGAGTTCGCGTACGAGCAGTACTTC. The whole variable domain, filled in from reference TRBV2 and TRBJ2-7, reads EPEVTQTPSHQVTQMGQEVILRCVPISNHLYFYWYRQILGQKVEFLVSFYNNEISEKSEIFDDQFSVERPDGSNFTLKIRSTKLEDSAMYFCASGQREFAYEQYFGPGTRLTVT.

The chain employs TRBV6-5 and TRBJ1-5; 9 nucleotides line up with TRBD1. Germline V lookup: CDR1 MNHEY, CDR2 SVGAGI. Losses at the gene ends were 5 bases for V and 3 bases for J; bases not matched to a gene: 5. The CDR3 extends over 15 amino acids. In DNA, the CDR3 is TGTGCCAGCAGTCAACAGGGGGCCATCAATCAGCCCCAGCATTTT. Its protein product is CASSQQGAINQPQHF.

This clone was seen a few times. The gene calls are TRBV29-1 and TRBJ2-1; D ambiguous. CDR3 length: 14 residues. Germline values: CDR1 SQVTM, CDR2 ANQGSEA. V was trimmed by 6 bases and J by 0 bases, leaving 12 bases between them. The CDR3 is CSVPRLSSYNEQFF. The CDR3 DNA sequence: TGCAGCGTCCCTAGATTAAGCTCCTACAATGAGCAGTTCTTC.